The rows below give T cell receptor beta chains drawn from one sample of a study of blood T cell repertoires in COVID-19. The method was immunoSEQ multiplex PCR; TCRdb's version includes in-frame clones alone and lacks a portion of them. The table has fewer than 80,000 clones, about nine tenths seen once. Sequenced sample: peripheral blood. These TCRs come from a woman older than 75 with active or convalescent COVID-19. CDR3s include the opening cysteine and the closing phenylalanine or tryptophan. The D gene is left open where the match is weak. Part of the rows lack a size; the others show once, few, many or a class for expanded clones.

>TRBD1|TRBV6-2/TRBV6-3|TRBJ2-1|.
CASSRYGLTVGGRNEQFF
TGTGCCAGCAGTAGATACGGCTTGACGGTAGGGGGCAGGAATGAGCAGTTCTTC
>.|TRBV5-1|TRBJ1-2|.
CASHRGEATYGYTF
TGCGCCAGCCACCGAGGGGAGGCAACCTATGGCTACACCTTC
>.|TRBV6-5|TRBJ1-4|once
CASRGSLLNEKLFF
TGTGCCAGCCGGGGGTCTCTCCTTAATGAAAAACTGTTTTTT
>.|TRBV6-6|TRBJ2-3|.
CASIDSVDTQYF
TGTGCCAGCATTGATTCGGTCGATACGCAGTATTTT
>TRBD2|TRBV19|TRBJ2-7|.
CASSRHVGLAGDSYEQYF
TGTGCCAGTAGTAGACATGTAGGACTAGCGGGGGACTCCTACGAGCAGTACTTC
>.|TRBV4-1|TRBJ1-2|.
CASSRPGDYGYTF
TGCGCCAGCAGCCGCCCGGGAGACTATGGCTACACCTTC
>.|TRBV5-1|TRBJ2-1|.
CASSLGAGNEQFF
TGCGCCAGCAGCTTGGGTGCGGGGAATGAGCAGTTCTTC
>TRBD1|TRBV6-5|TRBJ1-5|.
CASSRTGGANQPQHF
TGTGCCAGCAGCCGGACAGGGGGCGCGAATCAGCCCCAGCATTTT
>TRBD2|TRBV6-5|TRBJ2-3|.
CASRRDYTDTQYF
TGTGCCAGCAGACGGGACTACACAGATACGCAGTATTTT
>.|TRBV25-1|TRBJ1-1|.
CASSDPTVLTEAFF
TGTGCCAGCAGTGACCCGACAGTTCTTACTGAAGCTTTCTTT
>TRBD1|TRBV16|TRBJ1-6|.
CASSQSWTGNSPLHF
TGTGCCAGCAGCCAATCGTGGACAGGTAATTCACCCCTCCACTTT
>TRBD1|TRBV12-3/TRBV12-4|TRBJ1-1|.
CASRSGGKTEAFF
TGTGCCAGCAGATCAGGGGGTAAGACTGAAGCTTTCTTT
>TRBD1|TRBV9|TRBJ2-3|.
CASSASSGTGTHF
TGTGCCAGCAGCGCAAGCTCCGGGACAGGGACGCATTTT
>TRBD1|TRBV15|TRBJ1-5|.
CATKLGQGDQPQHF
TGTGCCACCAAGCTAGGACAGGGAGATCAGCCCCAGCATTTT
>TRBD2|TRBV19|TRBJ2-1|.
CASSILAGWYNEQFF
TGTGCCAGTAGTATACTAGCGGGGTGGTACAATGAGCAGTTCTTC
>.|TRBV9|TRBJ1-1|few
CASSPPVAGEAFF
TGTGCCAGCAGCCCCCCGGTGGCAGGTGAAGCTTTCTTT
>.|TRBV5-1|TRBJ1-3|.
CASSYAGDGNTIYF
TGCGCCAGCAGCTATGCGGGGGACGGAAACACCATATATTTT
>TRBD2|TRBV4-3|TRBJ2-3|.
CASSFGTSGSSTDTQYF
TGCGCCAGCAGCTTCGGGACTAGCGGTTCTAGCACAGATACGCAGTATTTT
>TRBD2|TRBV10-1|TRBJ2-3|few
CASSEGGTSAIDTQYF
TGCGCCAGCAGTGAGGGGGGGACTAGCGCAATAGATACGCAGTATTTT
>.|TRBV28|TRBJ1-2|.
CASTRGGGNGYTF
TGTGCCAGCACCCGAGGGGGGGGGAATGGCTACACCTTC
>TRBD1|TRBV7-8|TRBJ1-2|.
CASSPKGDRGRYYGYTF
TGTGCCAGCAGCCCAAAGGGGGACAGGGGGCGGTACTATGGCTACACCTTC
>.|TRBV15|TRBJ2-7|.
CATSPRAGSYEQYF
TGTGCCACCAGCCCGAGGGCAGGTTCCTACGAGCAGTACTTC
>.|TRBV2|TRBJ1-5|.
CASSDRLSNQPQHF
TGTGCCAGCAGTGACAGGTTGAGCAATCAGCCCCAGCATTTT
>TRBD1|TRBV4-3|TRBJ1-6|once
CASSQTGYSPLHF
TGCGCCAGCAGCCAGACAGGGTATTCACCCCTCCACTTT
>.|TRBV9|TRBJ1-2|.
CASSPLDSNYGYTF
TGTGCCAGCAGCCCTTTAGACAGTAACTATGGCTACACCTTC
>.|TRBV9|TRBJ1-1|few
CASSPGPGGYTEAFF
TGTGCCAGCAGCCCAGGCCCCGGCGGGTACACTGAAGCTTTCTTT
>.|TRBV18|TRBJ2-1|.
CASSPPWQGSNEQFF
TGTGCCAGCTCACCACCGTGGCAGGGGTCCAATGAGCAGTTCTTC
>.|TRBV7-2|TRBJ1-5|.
CASSLAGLAAQPQHF
TGTGCCAGCAGCTTAGCGGGGTTAGCGGCTCAGCCCCAGCATTTT
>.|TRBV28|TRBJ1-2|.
CASRSLNYGYTF
TGTGCCAGCAGATCACTAAACTATGGCTACACCTTC
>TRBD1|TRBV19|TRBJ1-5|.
CASSIGAGGIWPQHF
TGTGCCAGTAGTATCGGGGCAGGGGGGATATGGCCCCAGCATTTT
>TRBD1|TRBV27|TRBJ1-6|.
CASIYRGRSGNSPLHF
TGTGCCAGCATATACAGGGGGCGGTCAGGCAATTCACCCCTCCACTTT
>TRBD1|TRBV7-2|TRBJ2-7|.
CATAAVVRGLYEQYF
TGTGCCACCGCGGCGGTCGTGAGGGGGCTCTACGAGCAGTACTTC
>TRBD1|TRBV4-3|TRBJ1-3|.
CASSQDPTGKNTIYF
TGCGCCAGCAGCCAAGATCCGACAGGGAAGAACACCATATATTTT
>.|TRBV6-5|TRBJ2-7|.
CASRPGDTGSYEQYF
TGTGCCAGCAGACCCGGGGACACAGGATCCTACGAGCAGTACTTC
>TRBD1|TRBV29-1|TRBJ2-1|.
CSVEGTGGREQFF
TGCAGCGTTGAAGGGACAGGGGGACGTGAGCAGTTCTTC
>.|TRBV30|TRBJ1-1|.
CAWSVQANTEAFF
TGTGCCTGGAGTGTACAGGCTAACACTGAAGCTTTCTTT
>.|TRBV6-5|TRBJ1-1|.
CASSTGNTEAFF
TGTGCCAGCAGCACAGGGAACACTGAAGCTTTCTTT
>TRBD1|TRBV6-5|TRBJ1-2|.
CASSRQGGRYGYTF
TGTGCCAGCAGTCGACAGGGTGGGCGGTATGGCTACACCTTC
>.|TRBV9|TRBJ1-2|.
CASSFRAGDLYGYTF
TGTGCCAGCAGCTTCAGGGCCGGTGACCTCTATGGCTACACCTTC
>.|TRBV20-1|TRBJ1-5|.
CSASWQGIGSNQPQHF
TGCAGTGCTAGTTGGCAGGGAATAGGGAGCAATCAGCCCCAGCATTTT
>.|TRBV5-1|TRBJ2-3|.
CASSPGGSASGDTQYF
TGCGCCAGCAGCCCCGGGGGTAGCGCCTCCGGGGATACGCAGTATTTT
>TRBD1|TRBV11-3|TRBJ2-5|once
CASSLMGGTGGQETQYF
TGTGCCAGCAGCTTAATGGGTGGAACAGGGGGTCAAGAGACCCAGTACTTC
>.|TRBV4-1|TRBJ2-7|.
CASSQEGGAVSYEQYF
TGCGCCAGCAGCCAGGAGGGGGGGGCCGTCTCCTACGAGCAGTACTTC
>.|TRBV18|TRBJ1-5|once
CASSATSTVLDSNQPQHF
TGTGCCAGCTCCGCCACCTCGACAGTGTTGGACAGCAATCAGCCCCAGCATTTT
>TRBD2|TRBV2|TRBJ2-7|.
CASIGGNHEQYF
TGTGCCAGCATCGGGGGGAACCACGAGCAGTACTTC
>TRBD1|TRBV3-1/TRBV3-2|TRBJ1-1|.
CASSQRDRDLNTEAFF
TGTGCCAGCAGCCAAAGGGACAGGGACTTGAACACTGAAGCTTTCTTT